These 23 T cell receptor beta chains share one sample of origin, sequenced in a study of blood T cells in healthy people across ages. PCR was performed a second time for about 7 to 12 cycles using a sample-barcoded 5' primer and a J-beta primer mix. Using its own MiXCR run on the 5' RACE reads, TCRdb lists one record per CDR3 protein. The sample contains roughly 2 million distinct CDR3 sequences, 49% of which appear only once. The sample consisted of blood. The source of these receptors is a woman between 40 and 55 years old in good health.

The CDR3, as DNA: TGTGCCAGCAGTACTAGCGGACACAATGAGCAGTACTTC. It encodes CASSTSGHNEQYF. The rearrangement joins TRBV6-5 to TRBJ2-5; 8 bases fit TRBD2. Trimming took 5 bases from V and 11 from J; bases not matched to a gene: 10. The CDR3 is 13 residues long. Germline loops: CDR1 MNHEY, CDR2 SVGAGI.

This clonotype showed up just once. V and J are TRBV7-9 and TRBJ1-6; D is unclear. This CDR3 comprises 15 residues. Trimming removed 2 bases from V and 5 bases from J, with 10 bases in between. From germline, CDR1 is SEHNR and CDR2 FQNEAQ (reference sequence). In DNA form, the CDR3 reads TGTGCCAGCAGCTTACTCAGTTTCAATAATTCACCCCTCCACTTT. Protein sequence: CASSLLSFNNSPLHF.

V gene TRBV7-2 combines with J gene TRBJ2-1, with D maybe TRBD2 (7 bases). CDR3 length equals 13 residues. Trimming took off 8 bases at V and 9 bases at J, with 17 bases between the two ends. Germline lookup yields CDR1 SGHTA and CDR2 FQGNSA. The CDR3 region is CASDPRGAGEQFF. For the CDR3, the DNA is TGTGCCAGCGACCCTCGGGGGGCCGGTGAGCAGTTCTTC. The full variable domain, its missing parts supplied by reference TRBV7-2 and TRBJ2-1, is GAGVSQSPSNKVTEKGKDVELRCDPISGHTALYWYRQSLGQGLEFLIYFQGNSAPDKSGLPSDRFSAERTGGSVSTLTIQRTQQEDSAVYLCASDPRGAGEQFFGPGTRLTVL.

The CDR3 DNA reads as TGCGCCAGCAGCTTGGCGTCGGAGGGGGCAAGGAATGAGCAGTTCTTC. Its protein product is CASSLASEGARNEQFF. This rearrangement joins TRBV5-1 to TRBJ2-1; tentatively, D is TRBD1 (7 bases). This CDR3 has 16 residues. Germline lookup yields CDR1 SGHRS and CDR2 YFSETQ. V was clipped by 0 bases and J by 7 bases, with 17 bases between them.

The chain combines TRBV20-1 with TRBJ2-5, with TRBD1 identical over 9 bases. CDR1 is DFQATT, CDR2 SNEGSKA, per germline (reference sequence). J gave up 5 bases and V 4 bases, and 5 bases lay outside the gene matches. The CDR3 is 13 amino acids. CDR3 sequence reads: CSANDRGKETQYF. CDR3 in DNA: TGCAGTGCTAACGACAGGGGGAAGGAGACCCAGTACTTC.

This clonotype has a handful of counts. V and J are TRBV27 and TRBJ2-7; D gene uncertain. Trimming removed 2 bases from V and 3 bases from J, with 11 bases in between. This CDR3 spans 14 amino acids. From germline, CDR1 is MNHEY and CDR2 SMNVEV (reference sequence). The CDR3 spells CASSLGRINYEQYF. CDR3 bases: TGTGCCAGCAGTTTAGGCAGGATCAACTACGAGCAGTACTTC.

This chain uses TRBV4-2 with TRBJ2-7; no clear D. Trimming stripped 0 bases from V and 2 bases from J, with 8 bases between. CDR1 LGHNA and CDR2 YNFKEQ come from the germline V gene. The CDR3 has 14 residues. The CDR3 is CASSQEKVPYEQYF. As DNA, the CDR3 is TGTGCCAGCAGCCAAGAGAAAGTCCCCTACGAGCAGTACTTC.

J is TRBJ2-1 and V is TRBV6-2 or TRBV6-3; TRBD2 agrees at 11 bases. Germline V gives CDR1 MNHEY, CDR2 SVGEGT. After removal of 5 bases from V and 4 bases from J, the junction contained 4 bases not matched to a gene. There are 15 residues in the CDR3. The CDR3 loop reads CASSKGLAEYNEQFF. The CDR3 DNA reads TGTGCCAGCAGTAAGGGACTAGCGGAGTACAATGAGCAGTTCTTC.

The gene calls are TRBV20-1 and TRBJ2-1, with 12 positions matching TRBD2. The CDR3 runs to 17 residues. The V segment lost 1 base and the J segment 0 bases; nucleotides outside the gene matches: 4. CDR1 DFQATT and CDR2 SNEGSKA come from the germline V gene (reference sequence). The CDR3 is CSARGTSGAGSYNEQFF. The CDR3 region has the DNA TGCAGTGCTAGAGGGACTAGCGGGGCGGGCTCCTACAATGAGCAGTTCTTC.

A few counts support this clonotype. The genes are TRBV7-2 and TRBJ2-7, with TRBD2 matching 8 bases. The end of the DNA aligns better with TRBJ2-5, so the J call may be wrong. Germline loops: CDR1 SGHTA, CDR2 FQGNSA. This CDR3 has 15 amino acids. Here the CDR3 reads CASSPGGTNGETQYF. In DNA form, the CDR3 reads TGTGCCAGCAGCCCGGGGGGGACTAACGGGGAGACCCAGTACTTC.

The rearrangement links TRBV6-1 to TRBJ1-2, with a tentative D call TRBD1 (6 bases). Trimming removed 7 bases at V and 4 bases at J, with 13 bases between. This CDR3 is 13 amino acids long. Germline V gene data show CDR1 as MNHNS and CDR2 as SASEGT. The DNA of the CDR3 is TGTGCCAGCATGGCGAGGGGGATCTATGGCTACACCTTC. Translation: CASMARGIYGYTF.

The CDR3 spells CASSSLSVGTGQYGYTF. Written as DNA, the CDR3 is TGTGCCAGCAGTTCATTGTCTGTTGGGACGGGCCAATATGGCTACACCTTC. V is TRBV28 and J is TRBJ1-2; D might be TRBD1 (5 bases). Between the trimmed V and J ends, which lost 4 bases and 5 bases, there was a span of 23 bases. Germline V gene lookup returns CDR1 MDHEN and CDR2 SYDVKM. CDR3 length: 17 amino acids.

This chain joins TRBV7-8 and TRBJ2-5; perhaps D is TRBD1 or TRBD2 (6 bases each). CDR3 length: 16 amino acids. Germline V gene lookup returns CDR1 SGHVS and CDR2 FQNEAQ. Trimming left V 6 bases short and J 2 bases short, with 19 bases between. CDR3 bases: TGTGCCAGCAGACTAACCCGAGGGGGGCTGCAAGAGACCCAGTACTTC. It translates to CASRLTRGGLQETQYF.

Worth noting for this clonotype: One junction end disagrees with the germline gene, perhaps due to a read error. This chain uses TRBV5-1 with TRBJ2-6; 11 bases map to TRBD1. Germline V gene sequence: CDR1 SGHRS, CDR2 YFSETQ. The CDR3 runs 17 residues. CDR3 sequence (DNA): TGTGCCAGCAGTTCCGGGACAGGGGGCTCTGGGGCCAACGTCCTGACTTTC. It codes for CASSSGTGGSGANVLTF.

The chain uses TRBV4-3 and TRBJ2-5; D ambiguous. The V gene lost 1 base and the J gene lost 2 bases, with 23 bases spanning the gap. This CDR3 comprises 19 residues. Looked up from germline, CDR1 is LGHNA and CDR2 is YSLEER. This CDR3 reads CASSQAYVGSSIKQETQYF. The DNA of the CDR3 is TGCGCCAGCAGCCAAGCTTATGTCGGATCCTCTATTAAGCAAGAGACCCAGTACTTC.

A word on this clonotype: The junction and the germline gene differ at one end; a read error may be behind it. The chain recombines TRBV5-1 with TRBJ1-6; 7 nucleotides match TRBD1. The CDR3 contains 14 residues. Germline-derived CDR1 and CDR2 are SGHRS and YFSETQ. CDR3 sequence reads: CASSFRTGDSPPHF. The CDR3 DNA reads TGCGCCAGCAGCTTCCGGACAGGAGATTCACCCCCCCACTTT.

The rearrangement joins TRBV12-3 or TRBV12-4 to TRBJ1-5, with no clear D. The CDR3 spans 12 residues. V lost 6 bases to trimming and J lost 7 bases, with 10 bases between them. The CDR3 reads CASSPESQPQHF. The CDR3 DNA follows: TGTGCCAGCAGCCCGGAAAGCCAGCCCCAGCATTTT.

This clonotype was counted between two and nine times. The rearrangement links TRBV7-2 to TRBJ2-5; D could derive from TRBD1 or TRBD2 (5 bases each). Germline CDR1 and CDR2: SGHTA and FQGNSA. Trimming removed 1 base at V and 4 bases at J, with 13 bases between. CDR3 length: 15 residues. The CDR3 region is CASSLVSRAGETQYF. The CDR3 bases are TGTGCCAGCAGCTTAGTCTCCAGGGCGGGAGAGACCCAGTACTTC.

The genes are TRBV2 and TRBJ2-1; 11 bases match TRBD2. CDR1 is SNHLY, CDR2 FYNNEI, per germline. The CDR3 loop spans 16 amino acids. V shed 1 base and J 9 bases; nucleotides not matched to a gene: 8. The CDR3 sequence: CASSEGGLAGGREQFF. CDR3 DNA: TGTGCCAGCAGTGAAGGCGGGTTAGCGGGGGGGCGTGAGCAGTTCTTC.

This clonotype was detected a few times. Here the CDR3 reads CSARDGNSGANVLTF. The CDR3, as DNA: TGCAGTGCTAGAGATGGGAACTCTGGGGCCAACGTCCTGACTTTC. This sequence joins TRBV20-1 and TRBJ2-6; unclear D gene. Germline values: CDR1 DFQATT, CDR2 SNEGSKA (reference sequence). This CDR3 has 15 amino acids. Trimming shortened V by 0 bases and J by 0 bases, and 6 bases separated the two germline ends.

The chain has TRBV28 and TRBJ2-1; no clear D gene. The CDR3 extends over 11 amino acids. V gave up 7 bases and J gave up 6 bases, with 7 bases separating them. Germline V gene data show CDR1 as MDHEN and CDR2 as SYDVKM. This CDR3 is CASTRFNEQFF. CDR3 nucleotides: TGTGCCAGCACCCGTTTCAATGAGCAGTTCTTC.

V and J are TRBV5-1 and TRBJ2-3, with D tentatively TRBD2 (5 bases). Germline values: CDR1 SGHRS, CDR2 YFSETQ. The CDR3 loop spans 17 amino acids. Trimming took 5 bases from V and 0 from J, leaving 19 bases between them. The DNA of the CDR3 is TGCGCCAGCAGGAGGGAAGAGGGAACGCTTAGCACAGATACGCAGTATTTT. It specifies CASRREEGTLSTDTQYF.

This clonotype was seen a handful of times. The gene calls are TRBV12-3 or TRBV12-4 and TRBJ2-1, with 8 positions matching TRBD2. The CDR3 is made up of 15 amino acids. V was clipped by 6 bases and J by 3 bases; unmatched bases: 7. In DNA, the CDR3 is TGTGCCAGCAGCCAAGCGGGGGTGAGCTACAATGAGCAGTTCTTC. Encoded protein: CASSQAGVSYNEQFF.